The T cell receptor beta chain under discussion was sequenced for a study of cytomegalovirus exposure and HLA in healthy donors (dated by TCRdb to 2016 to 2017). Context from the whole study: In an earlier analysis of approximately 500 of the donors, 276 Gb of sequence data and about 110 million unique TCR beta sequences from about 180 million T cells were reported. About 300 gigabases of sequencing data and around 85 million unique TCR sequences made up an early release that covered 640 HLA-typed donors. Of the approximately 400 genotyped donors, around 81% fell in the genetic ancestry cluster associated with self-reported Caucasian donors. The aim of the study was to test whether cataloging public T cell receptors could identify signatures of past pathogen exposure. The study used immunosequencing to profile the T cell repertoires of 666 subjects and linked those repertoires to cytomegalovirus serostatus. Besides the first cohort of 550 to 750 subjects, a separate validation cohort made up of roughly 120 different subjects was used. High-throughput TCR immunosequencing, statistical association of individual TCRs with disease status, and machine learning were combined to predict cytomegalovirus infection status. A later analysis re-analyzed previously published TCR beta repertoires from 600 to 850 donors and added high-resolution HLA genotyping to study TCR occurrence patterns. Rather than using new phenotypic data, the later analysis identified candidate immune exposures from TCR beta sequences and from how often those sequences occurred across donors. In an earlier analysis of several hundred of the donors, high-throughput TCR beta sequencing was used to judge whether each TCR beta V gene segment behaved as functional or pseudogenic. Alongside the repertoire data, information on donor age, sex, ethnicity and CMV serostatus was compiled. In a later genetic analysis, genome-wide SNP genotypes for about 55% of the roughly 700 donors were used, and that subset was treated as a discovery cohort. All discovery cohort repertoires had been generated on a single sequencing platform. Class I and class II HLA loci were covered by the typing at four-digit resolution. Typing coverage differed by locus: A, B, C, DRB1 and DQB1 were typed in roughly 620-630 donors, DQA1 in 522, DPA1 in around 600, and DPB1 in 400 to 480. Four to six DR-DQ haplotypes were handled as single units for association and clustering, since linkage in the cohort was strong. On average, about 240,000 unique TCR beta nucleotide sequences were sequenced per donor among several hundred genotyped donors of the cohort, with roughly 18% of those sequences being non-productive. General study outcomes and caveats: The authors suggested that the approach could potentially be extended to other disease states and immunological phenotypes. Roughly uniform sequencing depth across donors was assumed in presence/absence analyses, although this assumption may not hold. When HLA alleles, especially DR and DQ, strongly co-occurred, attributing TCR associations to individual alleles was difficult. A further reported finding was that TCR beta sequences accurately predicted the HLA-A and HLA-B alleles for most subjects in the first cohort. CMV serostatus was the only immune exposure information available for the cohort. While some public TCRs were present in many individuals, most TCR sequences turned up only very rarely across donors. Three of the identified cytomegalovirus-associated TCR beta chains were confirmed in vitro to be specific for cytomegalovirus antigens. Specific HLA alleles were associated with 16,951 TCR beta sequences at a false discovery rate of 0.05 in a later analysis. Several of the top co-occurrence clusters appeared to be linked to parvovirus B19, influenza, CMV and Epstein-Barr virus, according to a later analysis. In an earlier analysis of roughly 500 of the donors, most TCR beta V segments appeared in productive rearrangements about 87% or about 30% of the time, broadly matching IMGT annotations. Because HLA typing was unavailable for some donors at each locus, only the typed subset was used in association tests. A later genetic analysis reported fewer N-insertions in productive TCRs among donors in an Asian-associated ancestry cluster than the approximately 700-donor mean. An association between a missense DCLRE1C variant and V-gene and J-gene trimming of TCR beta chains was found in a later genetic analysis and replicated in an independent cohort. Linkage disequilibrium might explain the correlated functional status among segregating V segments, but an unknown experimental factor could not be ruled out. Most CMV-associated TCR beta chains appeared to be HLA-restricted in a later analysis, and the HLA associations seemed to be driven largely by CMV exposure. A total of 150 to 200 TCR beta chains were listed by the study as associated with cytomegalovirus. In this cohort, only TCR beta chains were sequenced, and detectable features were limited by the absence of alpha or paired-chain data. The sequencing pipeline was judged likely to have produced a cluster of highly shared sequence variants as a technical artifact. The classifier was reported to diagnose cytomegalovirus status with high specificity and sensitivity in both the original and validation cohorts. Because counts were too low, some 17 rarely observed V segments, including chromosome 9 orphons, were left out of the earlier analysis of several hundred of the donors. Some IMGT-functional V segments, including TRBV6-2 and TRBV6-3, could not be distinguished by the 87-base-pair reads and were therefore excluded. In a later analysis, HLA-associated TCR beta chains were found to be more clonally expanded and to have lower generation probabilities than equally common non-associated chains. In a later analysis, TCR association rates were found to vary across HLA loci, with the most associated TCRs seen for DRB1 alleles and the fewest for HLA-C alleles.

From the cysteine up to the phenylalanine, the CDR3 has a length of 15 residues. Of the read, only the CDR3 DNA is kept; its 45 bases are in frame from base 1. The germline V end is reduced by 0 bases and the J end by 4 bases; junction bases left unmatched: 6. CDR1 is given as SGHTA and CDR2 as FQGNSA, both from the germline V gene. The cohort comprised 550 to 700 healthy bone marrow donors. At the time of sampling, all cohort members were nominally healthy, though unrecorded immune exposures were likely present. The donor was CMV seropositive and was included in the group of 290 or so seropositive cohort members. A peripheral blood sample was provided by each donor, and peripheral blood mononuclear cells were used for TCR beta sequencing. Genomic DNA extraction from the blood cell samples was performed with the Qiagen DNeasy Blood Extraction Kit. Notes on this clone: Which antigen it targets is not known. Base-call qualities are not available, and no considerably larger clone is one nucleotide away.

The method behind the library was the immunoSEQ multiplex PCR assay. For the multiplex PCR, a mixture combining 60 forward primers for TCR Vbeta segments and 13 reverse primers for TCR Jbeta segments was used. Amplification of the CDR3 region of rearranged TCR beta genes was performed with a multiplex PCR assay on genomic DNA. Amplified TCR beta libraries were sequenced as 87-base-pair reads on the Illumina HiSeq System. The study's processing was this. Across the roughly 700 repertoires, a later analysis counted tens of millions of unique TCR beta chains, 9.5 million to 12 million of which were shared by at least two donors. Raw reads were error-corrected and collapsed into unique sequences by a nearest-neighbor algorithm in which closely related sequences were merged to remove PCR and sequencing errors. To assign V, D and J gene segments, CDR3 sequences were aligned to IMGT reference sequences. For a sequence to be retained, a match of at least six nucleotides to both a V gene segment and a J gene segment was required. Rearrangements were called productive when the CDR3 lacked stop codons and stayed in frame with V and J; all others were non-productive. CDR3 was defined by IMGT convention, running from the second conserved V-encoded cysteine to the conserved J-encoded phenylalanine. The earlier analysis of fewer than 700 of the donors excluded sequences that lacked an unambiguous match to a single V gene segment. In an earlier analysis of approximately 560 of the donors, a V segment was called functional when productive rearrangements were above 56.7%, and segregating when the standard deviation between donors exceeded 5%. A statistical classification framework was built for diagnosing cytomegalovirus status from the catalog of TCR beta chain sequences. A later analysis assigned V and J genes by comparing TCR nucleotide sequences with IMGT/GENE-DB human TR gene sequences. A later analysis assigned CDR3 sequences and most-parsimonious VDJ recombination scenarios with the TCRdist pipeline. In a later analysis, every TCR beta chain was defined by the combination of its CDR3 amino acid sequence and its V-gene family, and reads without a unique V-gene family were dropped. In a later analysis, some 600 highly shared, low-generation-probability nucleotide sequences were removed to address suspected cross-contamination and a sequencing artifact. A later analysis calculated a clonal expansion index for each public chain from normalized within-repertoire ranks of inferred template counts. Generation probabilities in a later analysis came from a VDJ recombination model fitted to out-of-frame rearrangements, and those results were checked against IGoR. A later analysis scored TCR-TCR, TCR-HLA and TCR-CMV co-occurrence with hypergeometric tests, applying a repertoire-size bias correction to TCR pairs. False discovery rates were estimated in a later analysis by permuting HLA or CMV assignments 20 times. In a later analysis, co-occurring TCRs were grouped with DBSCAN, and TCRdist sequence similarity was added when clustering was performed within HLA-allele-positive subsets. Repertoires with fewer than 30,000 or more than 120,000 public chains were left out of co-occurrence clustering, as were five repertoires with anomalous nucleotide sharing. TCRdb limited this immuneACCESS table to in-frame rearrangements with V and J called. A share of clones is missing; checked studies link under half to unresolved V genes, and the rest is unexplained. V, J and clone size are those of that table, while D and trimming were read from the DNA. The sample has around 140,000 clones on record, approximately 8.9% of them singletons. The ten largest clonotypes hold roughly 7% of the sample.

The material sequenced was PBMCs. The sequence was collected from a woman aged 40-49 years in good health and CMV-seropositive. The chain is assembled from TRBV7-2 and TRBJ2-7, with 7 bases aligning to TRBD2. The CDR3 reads CASSLAVAGTYEQYF. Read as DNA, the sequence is TGTGCCAGCAGCTTAGCCGTAGCGGGTACATACGAGCAGTACTTC.